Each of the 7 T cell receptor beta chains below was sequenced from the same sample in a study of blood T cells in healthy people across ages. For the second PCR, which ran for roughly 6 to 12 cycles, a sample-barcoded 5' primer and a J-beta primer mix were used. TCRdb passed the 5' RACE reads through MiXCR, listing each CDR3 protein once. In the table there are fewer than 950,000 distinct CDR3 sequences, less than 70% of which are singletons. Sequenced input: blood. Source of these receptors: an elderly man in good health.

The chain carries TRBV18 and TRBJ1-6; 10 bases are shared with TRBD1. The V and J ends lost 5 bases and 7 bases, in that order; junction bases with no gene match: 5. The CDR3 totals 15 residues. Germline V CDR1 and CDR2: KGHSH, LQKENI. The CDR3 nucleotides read TGTGCCAGCTCATCCGGGACAGGGGTGAATTCACCCCTCCACTTT. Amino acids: CASSSGTGVNSPLHF.

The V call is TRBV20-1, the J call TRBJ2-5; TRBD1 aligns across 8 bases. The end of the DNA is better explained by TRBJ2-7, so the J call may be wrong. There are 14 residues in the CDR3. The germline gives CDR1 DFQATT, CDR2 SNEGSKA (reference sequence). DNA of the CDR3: TGCAGTGCTGACAGGGGATTGGAGGCCTACGAGCAGTACTTC. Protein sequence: CSADRGLEAYEQYF.

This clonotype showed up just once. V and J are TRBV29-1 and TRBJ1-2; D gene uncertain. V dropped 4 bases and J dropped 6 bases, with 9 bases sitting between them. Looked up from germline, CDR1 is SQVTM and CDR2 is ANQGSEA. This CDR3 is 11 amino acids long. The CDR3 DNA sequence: TGCAGCGTTGTGAGGGTGGATGGCTACACCTTC. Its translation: CSVVRVDGYTF.

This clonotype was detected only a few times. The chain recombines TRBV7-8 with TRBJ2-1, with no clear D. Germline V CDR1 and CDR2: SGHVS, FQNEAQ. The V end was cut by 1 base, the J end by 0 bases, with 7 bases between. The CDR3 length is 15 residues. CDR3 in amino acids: CASSLVLGSYNEQFF. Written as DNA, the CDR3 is TGTGCCAGCAGCTTAGTTCTGGGCTCCTACAATGAGCAGTTCTTC.

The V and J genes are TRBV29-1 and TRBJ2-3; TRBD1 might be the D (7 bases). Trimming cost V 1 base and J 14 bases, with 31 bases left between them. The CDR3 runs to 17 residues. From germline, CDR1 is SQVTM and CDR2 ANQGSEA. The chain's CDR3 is CSVEGLSGRGEHRYAYF. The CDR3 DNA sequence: TGCAGCGTTGAAGGTCTTTCGGGCAGGGGGGAGCACAGATACGCGTATTTT.

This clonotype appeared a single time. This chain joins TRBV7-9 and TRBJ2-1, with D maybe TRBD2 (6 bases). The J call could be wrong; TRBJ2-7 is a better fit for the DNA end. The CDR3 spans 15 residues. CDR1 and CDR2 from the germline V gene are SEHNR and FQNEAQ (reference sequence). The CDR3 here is CASSLALGGINEQYF. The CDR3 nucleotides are TGTGCCAGCAGCTTAGCGCTTGGGGGGATCAATGAGCAGTACTTC.

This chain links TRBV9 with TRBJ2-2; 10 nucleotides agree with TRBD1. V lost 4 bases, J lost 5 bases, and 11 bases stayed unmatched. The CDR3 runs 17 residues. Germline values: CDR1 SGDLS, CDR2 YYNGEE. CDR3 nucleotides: TGTGCCAGCAGCAAGAGGGGACAGGGGTCGGTTACCGGGGAGCTGTTTTTT. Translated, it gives CASSKRGQGSVTGELFF.